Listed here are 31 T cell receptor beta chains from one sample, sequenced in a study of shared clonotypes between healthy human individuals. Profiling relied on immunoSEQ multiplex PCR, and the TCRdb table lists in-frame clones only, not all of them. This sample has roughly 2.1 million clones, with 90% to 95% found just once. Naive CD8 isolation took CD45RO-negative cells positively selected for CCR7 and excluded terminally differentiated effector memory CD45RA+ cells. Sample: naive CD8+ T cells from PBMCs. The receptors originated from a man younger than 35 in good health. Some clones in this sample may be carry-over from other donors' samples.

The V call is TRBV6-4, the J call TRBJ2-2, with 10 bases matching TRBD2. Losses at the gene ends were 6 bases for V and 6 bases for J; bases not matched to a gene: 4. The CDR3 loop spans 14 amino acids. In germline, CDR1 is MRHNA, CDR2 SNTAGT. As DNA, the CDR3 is TGTGCCAGCAGGCCTAGCGGGAGTGCCGGGGAGCTGTTTTTT. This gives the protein CASRPSGSAGELFF.

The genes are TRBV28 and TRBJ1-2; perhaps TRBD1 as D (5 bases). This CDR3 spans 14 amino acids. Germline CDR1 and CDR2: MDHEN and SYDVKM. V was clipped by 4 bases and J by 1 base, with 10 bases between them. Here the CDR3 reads CASSSGLLNYGYTF. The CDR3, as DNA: TGTGCCAGCAGTTCGGGACTGCTTAACTATGGCTACACCTTC.

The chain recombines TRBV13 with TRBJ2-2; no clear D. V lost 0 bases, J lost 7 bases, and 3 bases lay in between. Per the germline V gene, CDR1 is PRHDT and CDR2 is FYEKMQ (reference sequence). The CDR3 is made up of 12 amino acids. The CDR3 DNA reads TGTGCCAGCAGCTTAGGAGGCGGGGAGCTGTTTTTT. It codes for CASSLGGGELFF.

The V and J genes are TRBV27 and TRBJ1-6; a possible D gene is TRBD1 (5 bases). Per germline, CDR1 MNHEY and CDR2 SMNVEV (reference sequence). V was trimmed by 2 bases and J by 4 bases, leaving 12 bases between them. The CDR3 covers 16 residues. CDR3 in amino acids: CASSLMAAGYNSPLHF. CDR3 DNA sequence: TGTGCCAGCAGTTTAATGGCTGCAGGGTATAATTCACCCCTCCACTTT.

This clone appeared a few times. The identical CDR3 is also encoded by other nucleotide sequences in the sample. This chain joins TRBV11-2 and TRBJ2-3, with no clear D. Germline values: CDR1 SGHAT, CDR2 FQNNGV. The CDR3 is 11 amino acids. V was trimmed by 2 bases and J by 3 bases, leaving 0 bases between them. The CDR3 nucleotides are TGTGCCAGCAGCTTAACAGATACGCAGTATTTT. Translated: CASSLTDTQYF.

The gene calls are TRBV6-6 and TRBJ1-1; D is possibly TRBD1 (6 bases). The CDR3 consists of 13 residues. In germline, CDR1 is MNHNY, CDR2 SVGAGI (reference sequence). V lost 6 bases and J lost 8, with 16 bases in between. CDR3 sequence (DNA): TGTGCCAGCAGGACAGGCTTCGGTGAGGAAGCTTTCTTT. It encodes CASRTGFGEEAFF.

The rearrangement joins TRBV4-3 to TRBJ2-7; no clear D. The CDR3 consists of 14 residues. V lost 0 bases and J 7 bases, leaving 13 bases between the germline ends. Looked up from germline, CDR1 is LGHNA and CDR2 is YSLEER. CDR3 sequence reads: CASSQDLGRREQYF. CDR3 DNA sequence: TGCGCCAGCAGCCAAGATCTAGGCAGGAGAGAGCAGTACTTC.

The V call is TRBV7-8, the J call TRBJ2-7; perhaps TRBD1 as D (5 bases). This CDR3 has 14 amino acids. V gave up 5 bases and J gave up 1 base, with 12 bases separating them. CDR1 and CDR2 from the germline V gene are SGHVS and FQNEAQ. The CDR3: CASSPGISSYEQYF. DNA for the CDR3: TGTGCCAGCAGCCCAGGGATCAGTTCCTACGAGCAGTACTTC.

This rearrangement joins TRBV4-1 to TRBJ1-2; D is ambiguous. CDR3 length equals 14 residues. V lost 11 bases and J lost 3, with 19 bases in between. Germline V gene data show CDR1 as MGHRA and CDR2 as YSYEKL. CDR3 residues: CASSSSFGDYGYTF. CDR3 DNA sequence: TGCGCCTCAAGCTCAAGTTTTGGAGACTATGGCTACACCTTC.

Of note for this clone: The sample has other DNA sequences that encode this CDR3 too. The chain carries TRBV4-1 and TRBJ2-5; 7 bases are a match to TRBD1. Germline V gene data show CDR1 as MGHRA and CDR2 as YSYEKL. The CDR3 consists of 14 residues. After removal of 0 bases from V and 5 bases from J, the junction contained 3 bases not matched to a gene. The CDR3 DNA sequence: TGCGCCAGCAGCCAAGACCTCAGGGGGGAGACCCAGTACTTC. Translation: CASSQDLRGETQYF.

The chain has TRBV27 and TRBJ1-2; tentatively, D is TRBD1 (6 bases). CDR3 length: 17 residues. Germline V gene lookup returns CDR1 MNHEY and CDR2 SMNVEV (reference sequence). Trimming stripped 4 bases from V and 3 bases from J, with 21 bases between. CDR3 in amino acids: CASSSKTSAGEDYGYTF. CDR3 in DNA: TGTGCCAGCAGTTCAAAAACCTCGGCAGGGGAGGACTATGGCTACACCTTC.

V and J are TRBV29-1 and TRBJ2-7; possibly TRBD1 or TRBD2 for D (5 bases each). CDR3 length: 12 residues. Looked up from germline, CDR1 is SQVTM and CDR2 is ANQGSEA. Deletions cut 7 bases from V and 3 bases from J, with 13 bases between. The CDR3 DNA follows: TGCAGCGGGTCCCGGGACGGCTACGAGCAGTACTTC. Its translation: CSGSRDGYEQYF.

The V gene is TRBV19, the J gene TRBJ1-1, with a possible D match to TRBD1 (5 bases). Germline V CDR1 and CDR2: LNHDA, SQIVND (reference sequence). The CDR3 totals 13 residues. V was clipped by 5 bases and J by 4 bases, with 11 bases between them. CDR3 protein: CASSEPGLTEAFF. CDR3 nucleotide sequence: TGTGCCAGTAGTGAACCAGGGCTCACTGAAGCTTTCTTT.

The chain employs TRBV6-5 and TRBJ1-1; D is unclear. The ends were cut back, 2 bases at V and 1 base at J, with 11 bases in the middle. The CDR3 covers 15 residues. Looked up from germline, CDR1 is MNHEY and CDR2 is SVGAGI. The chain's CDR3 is CASSYLWQANTEAFF. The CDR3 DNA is TGTGCCAGCAGTTACCTTTGGCAGGCGAACACTGAAGCTTTCTTT.

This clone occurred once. CDR3 nucleotides: TGTGCCAGCACGCAGGGGGCGGCGAACGAGCAGTACTTC. This gives the protein CASTQGAANEQYF. The chain couples TRBV21-1 to TRBJ2-7; the table gives TRBD1 as D, unverified against the DNA. TRBV21-1 is given as a pseudogene. CDR3 length equals 13 residues.

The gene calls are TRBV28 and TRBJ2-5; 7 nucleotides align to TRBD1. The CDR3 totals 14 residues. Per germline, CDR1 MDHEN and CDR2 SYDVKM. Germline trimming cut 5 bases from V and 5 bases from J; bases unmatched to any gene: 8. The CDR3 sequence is CASSTGTDLETQYF. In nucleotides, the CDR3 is TGTGCCAGCAGTACTGGGACAGATCTGGAGACCCAGTACTTC.

CDR3 in DNA: TGCGCCAGCAGCCAAGATTGGACAGGGGGAGGTCAGCCCCAGCATTTT. Its translation is CASSQDWTGGGQPQHF. This chain joins TRBV4-3 and TRBJ1-5; 10 bases are a match to TRBD1. Germline-derived CDR1 and CDR2 are LGHNA and YSLEER. J lost 6 bases, V lost 0 bases, and 5 bases had no gene match. The CDR3 sequence is 16 residues long.

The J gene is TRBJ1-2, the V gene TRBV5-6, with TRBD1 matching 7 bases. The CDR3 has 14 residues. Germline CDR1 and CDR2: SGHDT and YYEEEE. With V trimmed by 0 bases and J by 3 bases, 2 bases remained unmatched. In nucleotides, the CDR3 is TGTGCCAGCAGCTTGGATGACAGGGACTATGGCTACACCTTC. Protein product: CASSLDDRDYGYTF.

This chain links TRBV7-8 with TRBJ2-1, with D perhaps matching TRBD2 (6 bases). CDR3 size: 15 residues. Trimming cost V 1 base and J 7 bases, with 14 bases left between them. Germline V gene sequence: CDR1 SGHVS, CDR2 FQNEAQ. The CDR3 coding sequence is TGTGCCAGCAGCTTAGTCCGGGAGACCGGGAATGAGCAGTTCTTC. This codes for CASSLVRETGNEQFF. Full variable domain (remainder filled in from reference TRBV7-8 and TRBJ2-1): GAGVSQSPRYKVAKRGQDVALRCDPISGHVSLFWYQQALGQGPEFLTYFQNEAQLDKSGLPSDRFFAERPEGSVSTLKIQRTQQEDSAVYLCASSLVRETGNEQFFGPGTRLTVL.

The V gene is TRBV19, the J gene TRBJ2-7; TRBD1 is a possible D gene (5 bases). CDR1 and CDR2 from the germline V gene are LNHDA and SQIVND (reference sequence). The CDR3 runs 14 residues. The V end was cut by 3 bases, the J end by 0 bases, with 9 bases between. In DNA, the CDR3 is TGTGCCAGTAGTATGGGGCTGTTCTCCTACGAGCAGTACTTC. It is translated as CASSMGLFSYEQYF.

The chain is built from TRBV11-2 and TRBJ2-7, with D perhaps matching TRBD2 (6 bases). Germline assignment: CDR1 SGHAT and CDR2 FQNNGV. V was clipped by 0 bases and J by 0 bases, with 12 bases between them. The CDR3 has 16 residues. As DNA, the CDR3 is TGTGCCAGCAGCTTAGAGGTAGCGGCGAGCTCCTACGAGCAGTACTTC. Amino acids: CASSLEVAASSYEQYF. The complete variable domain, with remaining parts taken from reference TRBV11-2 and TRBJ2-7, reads EAGVAQSPRYKIIEKRQSVAFWCNPISGHATLYWYQQILGQGPKLLIQFQNNGVVDDSQLPKDRFSAERLKGVDSTLKIQPAKLEDSAVYLCASSLEVAASSYEQYFGPGTRLTVT.

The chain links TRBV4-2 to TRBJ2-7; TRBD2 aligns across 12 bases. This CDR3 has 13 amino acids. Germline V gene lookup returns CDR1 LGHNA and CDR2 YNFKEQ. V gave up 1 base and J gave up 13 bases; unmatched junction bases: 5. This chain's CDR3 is CASSQGTSGVPYF. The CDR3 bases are TGTGCCAGCAGCCAAGGGACTAGCGGGGTACCTTACTTC.

The DNA for the CDR3 is TGTGCCAGCAGCCAAGCGGTCCATCAGCCCCAGCATTTT. Its protein is CASSQAVHQPQHF. V usage is TRBV14 and J usage is TRBJ1-5; D not resolved. From germline, CDR1 is SGHDN and CDR2 FVKESK. The V gene lost 1 base and the J gene lost 5 bases, with 6 bases spanning the gap. This CDR3 has 13 amino acids.

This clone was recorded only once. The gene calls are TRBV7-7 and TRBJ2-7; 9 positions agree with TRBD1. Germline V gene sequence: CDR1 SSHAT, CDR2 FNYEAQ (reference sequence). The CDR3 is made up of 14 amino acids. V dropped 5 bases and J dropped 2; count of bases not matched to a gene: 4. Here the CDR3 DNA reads TGTGCCAGCAGCCCGGGACAGGGAACCTACGAGCAGTACTTC. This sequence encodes CASSPGQGTYEQYF.

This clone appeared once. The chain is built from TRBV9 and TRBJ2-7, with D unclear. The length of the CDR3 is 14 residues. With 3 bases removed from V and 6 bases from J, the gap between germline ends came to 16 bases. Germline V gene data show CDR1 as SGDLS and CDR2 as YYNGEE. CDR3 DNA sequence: TGTGCCAGCAGCGAGTCGACCGACGGGCCCGAGCAGTACTTC. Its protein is CASSESTDGPEQYF.

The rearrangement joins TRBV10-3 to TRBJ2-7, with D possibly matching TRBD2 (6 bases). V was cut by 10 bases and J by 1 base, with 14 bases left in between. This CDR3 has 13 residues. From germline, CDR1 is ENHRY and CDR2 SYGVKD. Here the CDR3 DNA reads TGTGCCACGTGGAGTGGAGGGTCCTACGAGCAGTACTTC. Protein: CATWSGGSYEQYF.

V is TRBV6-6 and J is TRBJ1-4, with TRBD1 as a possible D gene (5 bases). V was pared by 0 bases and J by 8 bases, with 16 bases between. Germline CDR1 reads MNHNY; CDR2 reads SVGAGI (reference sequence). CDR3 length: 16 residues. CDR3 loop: CASSYSSGRPGEKLFF. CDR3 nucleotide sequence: TGTGCCAGCAGTTACTCGTCGGGACGGCCTGGGGAAAAACTGTTTTTT.

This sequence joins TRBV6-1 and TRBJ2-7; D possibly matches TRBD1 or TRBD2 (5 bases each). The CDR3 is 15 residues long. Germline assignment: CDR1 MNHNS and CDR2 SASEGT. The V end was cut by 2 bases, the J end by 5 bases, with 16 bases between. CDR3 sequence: CASSEPGAGANEQYF. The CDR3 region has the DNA TGTGCCAGCAGTGAACCTGGGGCCGGGGCCAACGAGCAGTACTTC.

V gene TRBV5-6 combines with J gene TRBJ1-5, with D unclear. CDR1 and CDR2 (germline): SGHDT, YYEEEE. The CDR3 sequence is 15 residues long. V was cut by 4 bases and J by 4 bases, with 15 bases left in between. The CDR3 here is CASSHTTSPNQPQHF. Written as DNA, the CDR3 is TGTGCCAGCAGCCATACAACAAGCCCTAATCAGCCCCAGCATTTT.

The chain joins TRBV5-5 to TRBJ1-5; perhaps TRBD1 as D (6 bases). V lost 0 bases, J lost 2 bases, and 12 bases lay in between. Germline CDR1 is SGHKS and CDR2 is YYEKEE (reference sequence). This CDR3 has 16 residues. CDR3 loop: CASSLVSGGGNQPQHF. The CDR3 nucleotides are TGTGCCAGCAGCTTGGTTTCCGGGGGCGGCAATCAGCCCCAGCATTTT.

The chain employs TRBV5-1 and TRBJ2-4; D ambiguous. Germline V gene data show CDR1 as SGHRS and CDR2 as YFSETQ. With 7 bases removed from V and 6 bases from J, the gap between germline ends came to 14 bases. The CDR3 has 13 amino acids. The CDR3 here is CASGTAGRNIQYF. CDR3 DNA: TGCGCCAGCGGAACTGCCGGCCGAAACATTCAGTACTTC.